This section outlines one T cell receptor beta chain sequence together with its context. The sample originates from a study of blood T cell repertoires in COVID-19. Study-level information: The analysed material was cDNA or gDNA that came from T cells, B-cell-depleted T cells, or PBMCs.

Assay used: immunoSEQ multiplex PCR; TCRdb lists only in-frame clones, some missing. The sample consists of about 42,000 clones, more than 80% of them appearing once. Germline CDR1 is SGHRS and CDR2 is YFSETQ. Trimming cost V 4 bases and J 5 bases, with 12 bases left between them. The CDR3 covers 13 residues. Specimen: peripheral blood. The rearrangement uses TRBV5-1 and TRBJ1-1; weak D call: TRBD1 (5 bases). This TCR came from a man aged 30-40 years with active or convalescent COVID-19. The CDR3 sequence is CASSGHGGTEAFF. CDR3 sequence (DNA): TGCGCCAGCAGCGGACATGGTGGTACTGAAGCTTTCTTT.